This paragraph reports one TCR beta chain. The antigen remains undetermined. This sample was taken from a study of cytomegalovirus exposure and HLA in healthy donors. Whole-study findings and limits: As was reported, the classifier diagnosed cytomegalovirus status with high specificity and sensitivity.

CDR3 length equals 15 residues. The germline V gene encodes CDR1 SGHNT and CDR2 YENEEA. V was trimmed by 4 bases and J by 3 bases, leaving 13 bases between them. Generated by immunoSEQ multiplex PCR, the TCRdb table keeps only in-frame clones and is missing some. The data show about 160,000 clones, approximately 86% seen once. The TCR sequence derives from a woman aged 18-35 years in good health and CMV-seronegative. V usage is TRBV11-3 and J usage is TRBJ2-1; D might be TRBD2 (6 bases). The sequenced sample was PBMCs. The CDR3 coding sequence is TGTGCCAGCAGCTCTACCCGGGAGCGCTACAATGAGCAGTTCTTC. It translates to CASSSTRERYNEQFF.